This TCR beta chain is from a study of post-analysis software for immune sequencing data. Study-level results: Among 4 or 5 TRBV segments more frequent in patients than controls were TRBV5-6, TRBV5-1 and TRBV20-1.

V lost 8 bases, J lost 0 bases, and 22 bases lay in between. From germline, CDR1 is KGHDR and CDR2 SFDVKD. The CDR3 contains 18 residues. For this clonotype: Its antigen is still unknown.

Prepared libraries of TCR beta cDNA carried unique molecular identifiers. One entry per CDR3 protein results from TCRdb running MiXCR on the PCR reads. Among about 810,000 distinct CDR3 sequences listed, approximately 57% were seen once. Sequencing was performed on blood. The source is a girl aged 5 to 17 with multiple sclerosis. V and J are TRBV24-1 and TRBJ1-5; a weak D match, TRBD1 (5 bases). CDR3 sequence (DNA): TGTGCCACCATTATGGGGGAGGGTGAAGACCTTAGCAATCAGCCCCAGCATTTT. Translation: CATIMGEGEDLSNQPQHF.